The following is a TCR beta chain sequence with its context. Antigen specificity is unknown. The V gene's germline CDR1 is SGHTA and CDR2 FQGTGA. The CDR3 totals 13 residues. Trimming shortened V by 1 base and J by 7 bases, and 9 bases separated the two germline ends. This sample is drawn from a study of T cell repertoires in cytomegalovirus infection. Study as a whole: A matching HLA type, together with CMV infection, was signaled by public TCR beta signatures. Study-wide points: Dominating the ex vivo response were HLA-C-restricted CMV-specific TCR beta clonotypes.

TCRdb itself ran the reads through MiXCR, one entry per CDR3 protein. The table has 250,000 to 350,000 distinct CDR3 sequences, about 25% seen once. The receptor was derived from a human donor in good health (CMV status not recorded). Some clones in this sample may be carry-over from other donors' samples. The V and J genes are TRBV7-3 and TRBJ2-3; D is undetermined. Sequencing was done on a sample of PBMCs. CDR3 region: CASSLRTKNTQYF. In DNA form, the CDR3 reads TGTGCCAGCAGCTTAAGGACCAAAAATACGCAGTATTTT.